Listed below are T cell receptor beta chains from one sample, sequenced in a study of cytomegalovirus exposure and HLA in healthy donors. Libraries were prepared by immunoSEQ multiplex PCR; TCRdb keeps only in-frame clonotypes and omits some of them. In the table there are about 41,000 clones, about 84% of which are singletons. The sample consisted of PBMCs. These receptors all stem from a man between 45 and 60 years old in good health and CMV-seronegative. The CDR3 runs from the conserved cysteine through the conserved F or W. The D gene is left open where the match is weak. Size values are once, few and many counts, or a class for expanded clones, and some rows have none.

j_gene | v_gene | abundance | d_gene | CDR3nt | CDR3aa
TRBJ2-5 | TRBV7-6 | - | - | TGTGCCAGCAGCTCTGTGTCACTAGAGGGAGAGACCCAGTACTTC | CASSSVSLEGETQYF
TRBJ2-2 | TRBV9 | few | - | TGTGCCAGCAGTGGAGGACGAACCGCGAGGGTCACCGGGGAGCTGTTTTTT | CASSGGRTARVTGELFF
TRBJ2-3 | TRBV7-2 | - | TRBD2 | TGTGCCAGCAGCTTAGGCGGGGGGGCAGATACGCAGTATTTT | CASSLGGGADTQYF
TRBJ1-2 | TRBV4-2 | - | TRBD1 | TGTGCCAGCAGCCAGCCGGGACAGGGGGCTGGCGGCTACACCTTC | CASSQPGQGAGGYTF
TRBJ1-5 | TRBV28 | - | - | TGTGCCAGCAGCGTGGGAGGGTTCGATCAGCCCCAGCATTTT | CASSVGGFDQPQHF
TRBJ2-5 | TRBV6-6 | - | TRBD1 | TGTGCCAGCACCGTACGACAGGGTGAGACCCAGTACTTC | CASTVRQGETQYF
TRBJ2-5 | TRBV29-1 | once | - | TGCAGCGGGGCCGGGAACCACCAAGAGACCCAGTACTTC | CSGAGNHQETQYF
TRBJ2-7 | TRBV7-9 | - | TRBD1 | TGTGCCAGCAGCTTTGGCAGACAGGGGGCCTACGAGCAGTACTTC | CASSFGRQGAYEQYF
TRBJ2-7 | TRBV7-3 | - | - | TGTGCCAGCAGCTCCACCTACTCCCATCCGGGGGGCCTAGACGAGCAGTACTTC | CASSSTYSHPGGLDEQYF
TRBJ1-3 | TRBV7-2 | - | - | TGTGCCAGCAGCTTACTTGGGACACTGGGAAACACCATATATTTT | CASSLLGTLGNTIYF
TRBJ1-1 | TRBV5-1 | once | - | TGCGCCAGCAGCCCGACCAGAGGGAACACTGAAGCTTTCTTT | CASSPTRGNTEAFF
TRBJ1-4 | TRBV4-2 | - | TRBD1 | TGTGCCAGCACCAGGGGGGCCACTAATGAAAAACTGTTTTTT | CASTRGATNEKLFF
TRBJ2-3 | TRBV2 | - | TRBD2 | TGTGCCAGCAGTGAACTGGGGAGGGCGACAGATACGCAGTATTTT | CASSELGRATDTQYF
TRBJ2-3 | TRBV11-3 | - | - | TGTGCCAGCAGCTTAGCTTACGGGGATACGCAGTATTTT | CASSLAYGDTQYF
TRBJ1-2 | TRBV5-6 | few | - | TGTGCCAGCAGCCAGGATACAAACTATGGCTACACCTTC | CASSQDTNYGYTF
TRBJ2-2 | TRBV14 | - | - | TGTGCCAGCAGTCTAGTGAACACCGGGGAGCTGTTTTTT | CASSLVNTGELFF
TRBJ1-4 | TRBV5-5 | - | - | TGTGCCAGCAGCTTTACAGGCAAAACTAATGAAAAACTGTTTTTT | CASSFTGKTNEKLFF
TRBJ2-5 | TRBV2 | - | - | TGTGCCACCGGGATTGGAGTCCAAGAGACCCAGTACTTC | CATGIGVQETQYF
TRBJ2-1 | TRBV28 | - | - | TGTGCCAGCAGTTTATCCGACACGGAAGGGAGTGAGCAGTTCTTC | CASSLSDTEGSEQFF
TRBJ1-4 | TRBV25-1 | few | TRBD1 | TGTGCCAGCAGTGAAGGACAGGTTAATGAAAAACTGTTTTTT | CASSEGQVNEKLFF
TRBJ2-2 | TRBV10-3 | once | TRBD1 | TGTGCCATCGGACGACAGGGGTACACCGGGGAGCTGTTTTTT | CAIGRQGYTGELFF
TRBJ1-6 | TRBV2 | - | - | TGTGCCAGCGGGGAAAACACAGGGCCCTCCTATAATTCCCCCCTCCACTTT | CASGENTGPSYNSPLHF
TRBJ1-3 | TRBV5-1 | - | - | TGCGCCAGCAGCCGGGAGTCTGGAAACACCATATATTTT | CASSRESGNTIYF
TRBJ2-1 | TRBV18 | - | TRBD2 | TGTGCCAGCTCAAGTTTAGCGGGAGAGGTGCAGTTCTTC | CASSSLAGEVQFF
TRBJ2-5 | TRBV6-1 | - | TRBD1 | TGTGCCAGCAGTCTACAGGGGGTCCAAGAGACCCAGTACTTC | CASSLQGVQETQYF
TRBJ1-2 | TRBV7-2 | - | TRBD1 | TGTGCCAGCAGCTCAGGACAGGGGGAGGGTGGCTACACCTTC | CASSSGQGEGGYTF
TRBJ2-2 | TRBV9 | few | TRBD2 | TGTGCCAGCAGCCCTCAGGGACTAGGGGTCACCGGGGAGCTGTTTTTT | CASSPQGLGVTGELFF
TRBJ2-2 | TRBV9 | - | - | TGTGCCAGCAGCGTAGGAGGGGGGGGAAACACCGGGGAGCTGTTTTTT | CASSVGGGGNTGELFF
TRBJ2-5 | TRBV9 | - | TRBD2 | TGTGCCAGCAGCGTAGCGGTCGGCGGGACTAGCGGGAGATCTGAGACCCAGTACTTC | CASSVAVGGTSGRSETQYF
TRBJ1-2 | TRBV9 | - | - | TGTGCCAGCAGCCACTCAGCTGGGGAGAACTATGGCTACACCTTC | CASSHSAGENYGYTF
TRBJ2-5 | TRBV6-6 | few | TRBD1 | TGTGCCAGCAGCCAGACAGGGGGAGGGACCCAGTACTTC | CASSQTGGGTQYF
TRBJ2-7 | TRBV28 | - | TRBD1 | TGTGCCAGCAGTCCGGGACAGGCTGGGTACGAGCAGTACTTC | CASSPGQAGYEQYF
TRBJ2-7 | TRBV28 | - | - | TGTGCCAGCAGAACAGGGACCTACGAGCAGTACTTC | CASRTGTYEQYF
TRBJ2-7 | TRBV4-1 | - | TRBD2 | TGCGCCAGCAGCCAAGACCTAGCGGGCTCCTACGAGCAGTACTTC | CASSQDLAGSYEQYF
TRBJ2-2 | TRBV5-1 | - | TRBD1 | TGCGCCAGCGGAATCGGGACAGGGAACACCGGGGAGCTGTTTTTT | CASGIGTGNTGELFF
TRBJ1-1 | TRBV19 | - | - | TGTGCCAGTAGCCATAACCGGGATAACACTGAAGCTTTCTTT | CASSHNRDNTEAFF
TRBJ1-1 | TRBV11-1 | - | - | TGTGCCAGCAGCCCCCCCCGCGAAAACACTGAAGCTTTCTTT | CASSPPRENTEAFF
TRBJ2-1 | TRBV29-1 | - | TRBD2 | TGCAGCGTTGAGCGGGAGAGCTACAATGAGCAGTTCTTC | CSVERESYNEQFF